Sequencing of this T cell receptor beta chain was carried out in a study of cytomegalovirus exposure and HLA in healthy donors. The PCR employed 60 Vbeta primers together with 13 Jbeta primers. TCRdb's table, derived via immunoSEQ multiplex PCR, lists solely in-frame clones and lacks some. Of 120,000 to 150,000 clones listed, less than 65% are singletons. After removal of 1 base from V and 3 bases from J, the junction contained 1 base not matched to a gene. Germline CDR1 and CDR2: SGHTS and YDEGEE. This CDR3 contains 14 residues. Donors counted as nominally healthy when sampled, yet unrecorded immune exposures were likely. Points on this clone: Its antigen is currently unknown.

Whole-study results and caveats: For most subjects, TCR beta sequences were reported to predict HLA-A and HLA-B alleles with accuracy.

The chain has TRBV5-8 and TRBJ2-3; TRBD1 matches 8 bases. The sequenced sample consisted of PBMCs. The clonotype comes from a woman aged 25 to 45 in good health and CMV-seropositive. The CDR3 here is CASSLQGATDTQYF. The CDR3 DNA sequence: TGTGCCAGCAGCTTGCAGGGGGCAACAGATACGCAGTATTTT.